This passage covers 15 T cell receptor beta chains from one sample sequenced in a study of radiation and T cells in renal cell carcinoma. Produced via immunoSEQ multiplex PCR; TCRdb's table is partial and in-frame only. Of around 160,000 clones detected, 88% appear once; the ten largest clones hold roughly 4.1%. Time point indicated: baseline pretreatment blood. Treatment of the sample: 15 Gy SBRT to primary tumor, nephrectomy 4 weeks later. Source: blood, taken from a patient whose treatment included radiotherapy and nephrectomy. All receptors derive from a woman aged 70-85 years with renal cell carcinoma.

CDR3: CASSVRTYNEQFF. The DNA for the CDR3 is TGTGCCAGCAGTGTAAGAACCTACAATGAGCAGTTCTTC. The genes are TRBV2 and TRBJ2-1; no clear D gene. CDR3 size: 13 residues. CDR1 and CDR2 (germline): SNHLY, FYNNEI. V was pared by 4 bases and J by 2 bases, with 6 bases between.

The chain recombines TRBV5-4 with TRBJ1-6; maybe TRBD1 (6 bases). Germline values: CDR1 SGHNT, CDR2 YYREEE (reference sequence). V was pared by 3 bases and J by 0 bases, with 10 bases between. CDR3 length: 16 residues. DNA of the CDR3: TGTGCCAGCAGCTCAGGACAGAGCTCCTATAATTCACCCCTCCACTTT. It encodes CASSSGQSSYNSPLHF.

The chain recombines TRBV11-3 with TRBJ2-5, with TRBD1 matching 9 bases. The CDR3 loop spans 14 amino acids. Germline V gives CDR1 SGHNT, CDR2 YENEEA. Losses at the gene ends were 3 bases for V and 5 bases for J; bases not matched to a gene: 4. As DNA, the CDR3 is TGTGCCAGCAGCTTTCCGGACAGGGGTGAGACCCAGTACTTC. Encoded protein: CASSFPDRGETQYF.

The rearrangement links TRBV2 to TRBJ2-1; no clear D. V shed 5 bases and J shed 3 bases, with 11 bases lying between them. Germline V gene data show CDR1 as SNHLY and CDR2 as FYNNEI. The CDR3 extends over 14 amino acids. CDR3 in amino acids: CASSQLSGYNEQFF. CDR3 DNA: TGTGCCAGCAGTCAACTATCTGGCTACAATGAGCAGTTCTTC.

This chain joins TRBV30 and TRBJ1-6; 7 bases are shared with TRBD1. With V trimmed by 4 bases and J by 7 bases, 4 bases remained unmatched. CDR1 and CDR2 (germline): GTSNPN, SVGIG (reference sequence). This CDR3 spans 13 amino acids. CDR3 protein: CAWNRGQNSPLHF. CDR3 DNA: TGTGCCTGGAACAGGGGACAAAATTCACCCCTCCACTTT.

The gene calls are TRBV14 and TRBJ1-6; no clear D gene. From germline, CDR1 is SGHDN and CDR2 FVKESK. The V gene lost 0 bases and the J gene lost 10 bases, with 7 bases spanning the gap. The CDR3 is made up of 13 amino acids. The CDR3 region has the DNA TGTGCCAGCAGCCAAGATCTTGGCTCACCCCTCCACTTT. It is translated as CASSQDLGSPLHF.

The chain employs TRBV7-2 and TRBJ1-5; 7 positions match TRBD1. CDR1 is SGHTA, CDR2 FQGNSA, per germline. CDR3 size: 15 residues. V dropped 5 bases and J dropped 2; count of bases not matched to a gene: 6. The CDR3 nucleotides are TGTGCCAGCAGCCAAAAGGGGGCTGGCAATCAGCCCCAGCATTTT. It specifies CASSQKGAGNQPQHF.

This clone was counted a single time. This CDR3 reads CAWSKLAGGSETQYF. CDR3 nucleotide sequence: TGTGCCTGGAGTAAACTAGCGGGGGGTTCAGAGACCCAGTACTTC. This chain joins TRBV30 and TRBJ2-5, with 12 bases fitting TRBD2. This CDR3 contains 15 residues. V was clipped by 2 bases and J by 4 bases; unmatched bases: 5. The germline CDR1 and CDR2 sequences are GTSNPN and SVGIG (reference sequence). The complete variable domain, with remaining parts taken from reference TRBV30 and TRBJ2-5, reads SQTIHQWPATLVQPVGSPLSLECTVEGTSNPNLYWYRQAAGRGLQLLFYSVGIGQISSEVPQNLSASRPQDRQFILSSKKLLLSDSGFYLCAWSKLAGGSETQYFGPGTRLLVL.

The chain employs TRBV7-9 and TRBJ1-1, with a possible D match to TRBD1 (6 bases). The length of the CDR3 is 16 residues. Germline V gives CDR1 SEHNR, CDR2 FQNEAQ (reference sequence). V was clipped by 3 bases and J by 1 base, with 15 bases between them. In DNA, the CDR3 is TGTGCCAGCAGCTTGGACGGGGGCTTAAGGAACACTGAAGCTTTCTTT. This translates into CASSLDGGLRNTEAFF.

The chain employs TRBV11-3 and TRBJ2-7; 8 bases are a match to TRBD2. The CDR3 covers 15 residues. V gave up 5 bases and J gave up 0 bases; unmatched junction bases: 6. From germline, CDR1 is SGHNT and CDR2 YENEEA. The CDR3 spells CASSLGRVGSYEQYF. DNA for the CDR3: TGTGCCAGCAGCCTCGGGAGGGTTGGCTCCTACGAGCAGTACTTC.

The CDR3 DNA follows: TGTGCCAGCAGTTATTCGAACTTGGGCGGGAACACTGAAGCTTTCTTT. Translating gives CASSYSNLGGNTEAFF. This chain links TRBV6-5 with TRBJ1-1; D unresolved. CDR1 is MNHEY, CDR2 SVGAGI, per germline. CDR3 length: 16 residues. Trimming pared 3 bases from V and 1 base from J, leaving 15 bases between.

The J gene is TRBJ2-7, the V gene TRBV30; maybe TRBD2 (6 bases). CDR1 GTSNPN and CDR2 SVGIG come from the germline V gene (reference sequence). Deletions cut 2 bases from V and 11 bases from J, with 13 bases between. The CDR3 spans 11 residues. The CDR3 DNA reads TGTGCCTGGAGTTCGGCGGGACTGGAGTACTTC. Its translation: CAWSSAGLEYF. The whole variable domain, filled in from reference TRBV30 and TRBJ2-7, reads SQTIHQWPATLVQPVGSPLSLECTVEGTSNPNLYWYRQAAGRGLQLLFYSVGIGQISSEVPQNLSASRPQDRQFILSSKKLLLSDSGFYLCAWSSAGLEYFGPGTRLTVT.

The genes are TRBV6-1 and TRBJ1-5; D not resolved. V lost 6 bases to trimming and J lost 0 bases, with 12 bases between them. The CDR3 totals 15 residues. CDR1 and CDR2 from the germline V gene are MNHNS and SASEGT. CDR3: CASRVGVYSNQPQHF. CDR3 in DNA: TGTGCCAGCAGGGTAGGAGTTTATAGCAATCAGCCCCAGCATTTT.

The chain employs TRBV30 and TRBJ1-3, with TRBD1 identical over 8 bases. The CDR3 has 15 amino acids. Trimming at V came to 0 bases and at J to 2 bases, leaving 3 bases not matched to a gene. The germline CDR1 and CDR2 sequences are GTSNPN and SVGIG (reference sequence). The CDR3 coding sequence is TGTGCCTGGAGTGTAGGGGGACAGGCTGGAAACACCATATATTTT. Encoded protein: CAWSVGGQAGNTIYF.

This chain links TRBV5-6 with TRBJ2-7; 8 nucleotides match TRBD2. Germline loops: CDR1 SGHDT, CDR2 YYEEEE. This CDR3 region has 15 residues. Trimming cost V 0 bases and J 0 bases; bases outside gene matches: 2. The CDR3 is CASSLGSGVSYEQYF. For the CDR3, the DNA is TGTGCCAGCAGCTTGGGTAGCGGGGTCTCCTACGAGCAGTACTTC.